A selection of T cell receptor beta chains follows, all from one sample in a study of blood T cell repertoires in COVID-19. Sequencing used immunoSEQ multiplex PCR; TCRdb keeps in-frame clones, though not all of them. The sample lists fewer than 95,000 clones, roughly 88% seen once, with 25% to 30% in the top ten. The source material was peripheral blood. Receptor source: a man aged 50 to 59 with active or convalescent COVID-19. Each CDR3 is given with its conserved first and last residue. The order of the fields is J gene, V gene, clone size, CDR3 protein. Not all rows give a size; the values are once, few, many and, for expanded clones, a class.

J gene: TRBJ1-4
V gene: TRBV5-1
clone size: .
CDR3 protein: CASSLGSFRAGPNEKLFF

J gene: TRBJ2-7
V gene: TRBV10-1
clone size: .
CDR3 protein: CASSPDRGFYEQYF

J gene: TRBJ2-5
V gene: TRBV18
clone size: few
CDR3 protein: CASSPPWQGNGETQYF

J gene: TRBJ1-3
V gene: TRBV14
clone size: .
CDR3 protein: CASSHGSGNTIYF

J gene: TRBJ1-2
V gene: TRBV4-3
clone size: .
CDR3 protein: CASSQDGGSDYGYTF

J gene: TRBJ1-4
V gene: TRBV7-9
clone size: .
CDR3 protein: CASSLGGQVEKLFF

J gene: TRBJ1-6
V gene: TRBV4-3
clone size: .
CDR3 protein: CASSQAWDSTSPLHF

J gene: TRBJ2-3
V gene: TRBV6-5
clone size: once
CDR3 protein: CASRDTGASGDTQYF

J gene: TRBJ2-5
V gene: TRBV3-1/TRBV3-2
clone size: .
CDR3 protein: CASSQDTQPKKTQYF

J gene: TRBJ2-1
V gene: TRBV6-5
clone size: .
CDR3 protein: CASRQGAYNEQFF

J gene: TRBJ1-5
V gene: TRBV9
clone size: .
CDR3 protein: CASSVGDRGRQPQHF

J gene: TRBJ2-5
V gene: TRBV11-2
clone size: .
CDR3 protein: CASSRTGTSGQQETQYF

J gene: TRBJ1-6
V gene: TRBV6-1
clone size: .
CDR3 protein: CASSEGQGNSPLHF

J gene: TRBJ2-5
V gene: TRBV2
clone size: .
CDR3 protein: CASNGVRGEAQYF

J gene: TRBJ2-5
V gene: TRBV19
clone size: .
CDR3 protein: CASSTADFATHHQETQYF

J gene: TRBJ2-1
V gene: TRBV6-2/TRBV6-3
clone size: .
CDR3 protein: CASSRLGLPSFYNEQFF

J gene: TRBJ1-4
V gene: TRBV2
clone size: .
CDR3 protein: CASSWTGNEKLFF

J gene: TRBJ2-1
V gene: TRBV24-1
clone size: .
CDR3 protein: CATSDSGQNNEQFF

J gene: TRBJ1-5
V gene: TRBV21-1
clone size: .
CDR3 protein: CASSSYKGRQPQHF

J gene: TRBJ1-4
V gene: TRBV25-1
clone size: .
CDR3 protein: CASSESGRTAINEKLFF

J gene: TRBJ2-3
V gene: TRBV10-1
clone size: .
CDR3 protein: CASSESLAGTQYF

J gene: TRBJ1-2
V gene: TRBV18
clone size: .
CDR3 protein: CASSPPSAQNSYTF

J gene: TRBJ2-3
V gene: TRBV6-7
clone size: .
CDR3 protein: CASSYAECTDTQYF